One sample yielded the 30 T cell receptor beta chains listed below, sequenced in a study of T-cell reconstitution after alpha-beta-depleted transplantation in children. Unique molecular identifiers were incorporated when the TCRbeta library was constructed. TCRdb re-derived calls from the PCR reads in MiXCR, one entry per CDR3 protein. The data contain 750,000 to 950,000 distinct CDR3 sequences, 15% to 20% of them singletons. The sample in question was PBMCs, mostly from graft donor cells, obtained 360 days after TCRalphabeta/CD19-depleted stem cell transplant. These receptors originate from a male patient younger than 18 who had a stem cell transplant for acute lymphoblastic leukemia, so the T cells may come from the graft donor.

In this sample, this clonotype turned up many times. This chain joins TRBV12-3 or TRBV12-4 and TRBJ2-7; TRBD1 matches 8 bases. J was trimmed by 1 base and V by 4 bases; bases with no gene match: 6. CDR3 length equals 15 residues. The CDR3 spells CASSSRDRLSYEQYF. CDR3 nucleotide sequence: TGTGCCAGCAGTTCCAGGGACAGGCTATCCTACGAGCAGTACTTC.

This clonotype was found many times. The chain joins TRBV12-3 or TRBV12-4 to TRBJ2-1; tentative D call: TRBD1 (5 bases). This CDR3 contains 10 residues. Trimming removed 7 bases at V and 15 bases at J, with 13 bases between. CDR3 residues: CASNDGHPFF. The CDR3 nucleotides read TGTGCCAGCAACGATGGACACCCGTTCTTC.

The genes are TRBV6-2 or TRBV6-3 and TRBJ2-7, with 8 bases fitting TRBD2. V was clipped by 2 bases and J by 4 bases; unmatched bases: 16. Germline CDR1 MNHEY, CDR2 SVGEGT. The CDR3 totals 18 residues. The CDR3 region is CASSYRIRAREAVYEQYF. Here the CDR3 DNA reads TGTGCCAGCAGTTACCGTATTCGGGCGCGGGAGGCCGTGTACGAGCAGTACTTC.

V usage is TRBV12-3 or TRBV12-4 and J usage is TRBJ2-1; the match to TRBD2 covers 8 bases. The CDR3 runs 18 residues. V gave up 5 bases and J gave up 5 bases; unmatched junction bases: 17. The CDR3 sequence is CASSRPPGSGKVHNEQFF. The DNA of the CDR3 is TGTGCCAGCAGTCGCCCTCCTGGTAGCGGGAAAGTGCACAATGAGCAGTTCTTC.

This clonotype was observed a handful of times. DNA of the CDR3: TGCGCCAGCAGCGCAGGTGGGAACACTGAAGCTTTCTTT. Residues: CASSAGGNTEAFF. The V call is TRBV5-1, the J call TRBJ1-1; D remains unclear. The germline gives CDR1 SGHRS, CDR2 YFSETQ. The CDR3 is 13 amino acids. The ends were cut back, 4 bases at V and 1 base at J, with 8 bases in the middle.

In DNA, the CDR3 is TGTGCCAGCAGTGAACAGGCCGGTTTAGGCTACGAGCAGTACTTC. This encodes CASSEQAGLGYEQYF. The chain joins TRBV2 to TRBJ2-7; D is unresolved. From germline, CDR1 is SNHLY and CDR2 FYNNEI. The CDR3 totals 15 residues. Trimming pared 2 bases from V and 3 bases from J, leaving 14 bases between.

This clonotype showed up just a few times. This CDR3 is CASSLSGMGTYEQYF. DNA of the CDR3: TGTGCCAGCAGCCTTAGCGGGATGGGCACCTACGAGCAGTACTTC. The J gene is TRBJ2-7, the V gene TRBV27; 8 positions match TRBD2. The trim removed 6 bases at V and 2 bases at J, leaving 9 bases unmatched. Germline CDR1 and CDR2: MNHEY and SMNVEV (reference sequence). The CDR3 has 15 amino acids.

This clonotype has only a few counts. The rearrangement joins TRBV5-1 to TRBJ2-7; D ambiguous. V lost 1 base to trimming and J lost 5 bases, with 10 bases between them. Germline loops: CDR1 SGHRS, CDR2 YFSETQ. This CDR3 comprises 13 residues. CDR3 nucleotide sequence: TGCGCCAGCAGCTTGATCGGGTCGGACGAGCAGTACTTC. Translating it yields CASSLIGSDEQYF.

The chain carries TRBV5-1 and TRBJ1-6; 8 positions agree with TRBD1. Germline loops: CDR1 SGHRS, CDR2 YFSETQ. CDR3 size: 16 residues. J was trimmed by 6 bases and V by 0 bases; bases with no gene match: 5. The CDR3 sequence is CASSLAGTGLNSPLHF. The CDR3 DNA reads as TGCGCCAGCAGCTTGGCAGGGACAGGCCTTAATTCACCCCTCCACTTT.

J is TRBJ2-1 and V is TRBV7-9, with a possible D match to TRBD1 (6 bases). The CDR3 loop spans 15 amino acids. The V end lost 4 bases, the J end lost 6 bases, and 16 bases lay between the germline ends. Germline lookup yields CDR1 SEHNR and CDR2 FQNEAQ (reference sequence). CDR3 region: CASSYDRPPVNEQFF. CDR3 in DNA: TGTGCCAGCAGCTACGACAGGCCTCCGGTCAATGAGCAGTTCTTC.

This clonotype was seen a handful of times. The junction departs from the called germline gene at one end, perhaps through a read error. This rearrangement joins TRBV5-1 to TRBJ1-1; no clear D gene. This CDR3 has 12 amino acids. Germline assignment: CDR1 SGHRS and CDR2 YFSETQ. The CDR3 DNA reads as TGCGCCAGCAGCTTCGACGGCAGCCCTCGGGTATTT. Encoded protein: CASSFDGSPRVF. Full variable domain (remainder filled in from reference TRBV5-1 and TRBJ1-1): KAGVTQTPRYLIKTRGQQVTLSCSPISGHRSVSWYQQTPGQGLQFLFEYFSETQRNKGNFPGRFSGRQFSNSRSEMNVSTLELGDSALYLCASSFDGSPRVFGQGTRLTVV.

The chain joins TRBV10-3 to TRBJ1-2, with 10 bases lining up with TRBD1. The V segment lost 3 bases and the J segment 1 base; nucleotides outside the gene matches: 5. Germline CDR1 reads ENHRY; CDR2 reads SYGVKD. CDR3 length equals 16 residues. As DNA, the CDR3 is TGTGCCATCAGTGACCTCCGGGACAGGGGTAACTATGGCTACACCTTC. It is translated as CAISDLRDRGNYGYTF.

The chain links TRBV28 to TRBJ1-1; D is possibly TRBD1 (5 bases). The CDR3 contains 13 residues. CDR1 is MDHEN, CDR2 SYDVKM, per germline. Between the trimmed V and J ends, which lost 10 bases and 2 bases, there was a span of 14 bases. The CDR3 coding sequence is TGTGCCACCTCGGGACGGCCAAACACTGAAGCTTTCTTT. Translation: CATSGRPNTEAFF.

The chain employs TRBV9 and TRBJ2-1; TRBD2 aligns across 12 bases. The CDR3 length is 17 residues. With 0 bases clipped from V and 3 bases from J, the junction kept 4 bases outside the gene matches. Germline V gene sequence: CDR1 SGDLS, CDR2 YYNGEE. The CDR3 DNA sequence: TGTGCCAGCAGCGTAGACCCGACTAGCGGGAGCTACAATGAGCAGTTCTTC. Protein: CASSVDPTSGSYNEQFF.

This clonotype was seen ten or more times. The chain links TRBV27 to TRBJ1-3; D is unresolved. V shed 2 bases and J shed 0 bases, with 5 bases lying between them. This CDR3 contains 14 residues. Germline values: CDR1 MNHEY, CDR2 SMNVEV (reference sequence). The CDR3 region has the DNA TGTGCCAGCAGTTTAGGGAACTCTGGAAACACCATATATTTT. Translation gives CASSLGNSGNTIYF.

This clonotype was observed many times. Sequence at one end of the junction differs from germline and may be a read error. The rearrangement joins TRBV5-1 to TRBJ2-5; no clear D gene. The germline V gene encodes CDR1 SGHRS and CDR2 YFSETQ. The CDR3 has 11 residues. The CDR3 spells CASSYSETQYF. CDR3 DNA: TGTGCCAGCAGTTACTCGGAGACCCAGTACTTC.

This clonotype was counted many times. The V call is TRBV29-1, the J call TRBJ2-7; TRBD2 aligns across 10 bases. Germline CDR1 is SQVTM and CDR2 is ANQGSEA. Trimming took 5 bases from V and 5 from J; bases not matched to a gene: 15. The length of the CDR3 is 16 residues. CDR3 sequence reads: CSVQRNPSGRQNEQYF. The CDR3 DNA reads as TGCAGCGTTCAACGCAACCCTAGCGGGAGACAGAACGAGCAGTACTTC.

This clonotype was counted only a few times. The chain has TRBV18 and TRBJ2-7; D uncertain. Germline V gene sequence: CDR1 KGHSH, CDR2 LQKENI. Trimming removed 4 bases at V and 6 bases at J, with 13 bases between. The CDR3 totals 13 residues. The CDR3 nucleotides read TGTGCCAGCTCACGGACGGCTCATGGCGAGCAGTACTTC. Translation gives CASSRTAHGEQYF.

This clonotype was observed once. The CDR3 spells CASSQGYSALNTEAFF. DNA of the CDR3: TGCGCCAGCAGCCAAGGTTACAGCGCTTTGAACACTGAAGCTTTCTTT. The V and J genes are TRBV4-1 and TRBJ1-1, with unresolved D. The germline V gene encodes CDR1 MGHRA and CDR2 YSYEKL. This CDR3 has 16 amino acids. V gave up 1 base and J gave up 0 bases, with 12 bases separating them.

CDR3 protein: CASTQTGTYYNEQFF. CDR3 coding DNA: TGTGCCAGCACCCAGACAGGGACTTATTACAATGAGCAGTTCTTC. The chain carries TRBV12-3 or TRBV12-4 and TRBJ2-1; D is perhaps TRBD1 (7 bases). The V end was cut by 7 bases, the J end by 4 bases, with 17 bases between. The CDR3 spans 15 residues.

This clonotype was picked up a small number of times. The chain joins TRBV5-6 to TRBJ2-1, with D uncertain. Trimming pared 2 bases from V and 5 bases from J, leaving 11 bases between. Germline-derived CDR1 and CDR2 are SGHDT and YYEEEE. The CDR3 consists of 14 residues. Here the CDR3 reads CASSFSYGNNEQFF. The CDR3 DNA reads TGTGCCAGCAGCTTTTCGTACGGCAACAATGAGCAGTTCTTC.

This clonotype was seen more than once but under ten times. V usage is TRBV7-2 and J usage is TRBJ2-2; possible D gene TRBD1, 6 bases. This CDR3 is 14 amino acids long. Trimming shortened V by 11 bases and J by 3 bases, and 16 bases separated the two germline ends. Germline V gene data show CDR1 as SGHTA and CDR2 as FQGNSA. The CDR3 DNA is TGTGCCGCAAGGACAGACCTGGACACCGGGGAGCTGTTTTTT. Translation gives CAARTDLDTGELFF.

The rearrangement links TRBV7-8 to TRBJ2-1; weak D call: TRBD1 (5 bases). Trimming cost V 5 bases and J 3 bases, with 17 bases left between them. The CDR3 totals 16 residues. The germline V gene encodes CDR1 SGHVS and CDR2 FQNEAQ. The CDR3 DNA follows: TGTGCCAGCAGCCCGCGTAGGGGCAAAGGCTACAATGAGCAGTTCTTC. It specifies CASSPRRGKGYNEQFF.

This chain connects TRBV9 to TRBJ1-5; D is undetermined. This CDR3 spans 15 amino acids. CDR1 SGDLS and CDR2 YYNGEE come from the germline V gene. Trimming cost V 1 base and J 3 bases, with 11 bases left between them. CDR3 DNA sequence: TGTGCCAGCAGCGTATGGGGTATACCCAATCAGCCCCAGCATTTT. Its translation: CASSVWGIPNQPQHF.

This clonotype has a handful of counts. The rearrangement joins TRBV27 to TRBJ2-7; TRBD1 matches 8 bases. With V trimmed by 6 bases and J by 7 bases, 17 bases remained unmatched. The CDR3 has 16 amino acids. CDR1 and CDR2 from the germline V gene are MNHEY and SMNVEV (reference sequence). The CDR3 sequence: CASRRIRDRWEREQYF. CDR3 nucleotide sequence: TGTGCCAGCAGACGTATCCGGGACAGGTGGGAAAGGGAGCAGTACTTC.

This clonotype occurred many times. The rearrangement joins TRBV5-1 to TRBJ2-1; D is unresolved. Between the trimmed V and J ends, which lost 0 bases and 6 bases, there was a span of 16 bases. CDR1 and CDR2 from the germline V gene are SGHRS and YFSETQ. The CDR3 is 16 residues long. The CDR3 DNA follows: TGCGCCAGCAGCTTGGAAGACTCCCAACAGATCAATGAGCAGTTCTTC. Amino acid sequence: CASSLEDSQQINEQFF.

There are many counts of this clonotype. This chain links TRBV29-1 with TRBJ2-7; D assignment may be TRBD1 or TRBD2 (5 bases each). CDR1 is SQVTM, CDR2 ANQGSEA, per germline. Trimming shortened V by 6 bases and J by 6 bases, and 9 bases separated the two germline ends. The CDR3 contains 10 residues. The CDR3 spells CSVGVGEQYF. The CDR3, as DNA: TGCAGCGTGGGGGTTGGCGAGCAGTACTTC.

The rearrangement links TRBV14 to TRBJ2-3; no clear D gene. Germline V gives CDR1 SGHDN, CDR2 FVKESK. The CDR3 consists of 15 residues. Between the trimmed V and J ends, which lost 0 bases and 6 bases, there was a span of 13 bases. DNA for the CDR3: TGTGCCAGCAGCCAAGAGTTAGGCCCGCCGGATACGCAGTATTTT. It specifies CASSQELGPPDTQYF.

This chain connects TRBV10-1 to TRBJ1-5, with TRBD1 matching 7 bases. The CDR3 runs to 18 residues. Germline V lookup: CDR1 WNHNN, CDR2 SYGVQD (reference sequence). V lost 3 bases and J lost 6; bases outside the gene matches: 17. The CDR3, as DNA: TGCGCCAGCAGTGATGAGGTTTCAGGGGGGGCACACAGTCAGCCCCAGCATTTT. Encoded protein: CASSDEVSGGAHSQPQHF.

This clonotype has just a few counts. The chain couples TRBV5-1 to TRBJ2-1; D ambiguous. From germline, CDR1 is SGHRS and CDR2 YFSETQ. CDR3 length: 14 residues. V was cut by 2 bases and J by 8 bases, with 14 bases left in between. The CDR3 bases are TGCGCCAGCAGCTTAACAGCTCGGCCCGATGAGCAGTTCTTC. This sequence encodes CASSLTARPDEQFF. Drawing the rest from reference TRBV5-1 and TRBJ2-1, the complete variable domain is KAGVTQTPRYLIKTRGQQVTLSCSPISGHRSVSWYQQTPGQGLQFLFEYFSETQRNKGNFPGRFSGRQFSNSRSEMNVSTLELGDSALYLCASSLTARPDEQFFGPGTRLTVL.